This TCR beta chain originates from a study of blood T cell repertoires in COVID-19. The assay was immunoSEQ multiplex PCR, and TCRdb's table has in-frame clones only and misses some. The sample has 150,000 to 200,000 clones; about 91% are singletons. This CDR3 is built from 16 residues. The germline gives CDR1 SGHTA, CDR2 FQGNSA. V lost 2 bases, J lost 4 bases, and 9 bases stayed unmatched. The sequence was collected from a woman in her forties with acute COVID-19. The chain joins TRBV7-2 to TRBJ2-5, with 8 bases identical to TRBD2. Sequenced input: PBMCs or T cells enriched from blood (not recorded which). The CDR3 loop is CASSLKTGTRGETQYF. The DNA of the CDR3 is TGTGCCAGCAGCTTAAAAACCGGGACTAGAGGAGAGACCCAGTACTTC.